This T cell receptor (beta chain) was sequenced during a study of CD8+ T cells in alopecia areata (dated by TCRdb to the late 2010s). With respect to the entire study: The treated patients, all with moderate-to-severe alopecia areata, were enrolled in an open-label pilot trial of oral tofacitinib given at 5 to 10 mg twice daily. Tofacitinib was given for 6 to 18 months, followed by 6 months of follow-up off drug to assess delayed response and recurrence. In treated patients, disease severity was measured using the SALT score, which gives the percentage of scalp surface area affected. High-throughput TCRbeta sequencing was used to examine T cell clonal expansion in alopecia areata in both the C3H/HeJ mouse model and human patients. In humans, TCRbeta sequencing was performed on scalp tissue and on sorted CD4+ and CD8+ peripheral blood T cells from healthy controls and from patients with patchy or totalis/universalis alopecia areata. Tofacitinib-treated patients had biopsies at baseline and at 4 and 24 weeks of treatment, with a later scalp biopsy in several patients. Scalp clonality was compared among normal scalp (n=4), patchy alopecia areata scalp (n=8), and alopecia totalis/universalis scalp (n=8). The RNA source kit depended on sample type: the PAXgene miRNA kit for fixed scalp, the miRNeasy kit for PBMCs, and the RNeasy kit for mouse skin. TCRbeta CDR3 regions were amplified by immunoSEQ multiplex PCR with 35 Vbeta forward and 13 Jbeta reverse primers. The paper's findings and limits, for the study overall: Many expanded lesional clones were found to persist in scalp and blood during tofacitinib treatment, and relapse after treatment cessation may be partly explained by this persistence. Resident alphabeta T cells in normal human skin are also sequenced, complicating scalp TCR repertoire analysis, unlike mouse skin dominated by gammadelta T cells. Scalp clonality and the number of expanded CD8+ clones among the top 100 scalp clones were significantly decreased by tofacitinib. The treated cohort was small, with a single nonresponder, so links between baseline CD8+ expansion and response need larger studies. Compared with mice, TCR sequences shared between patients were less clear, possibly partly because of HLA diversity across the patient population. Compared with normal scalp, lesional scalp, particularly in alopecia totalis/universalis, had higher clonality and more expanded CD8+ clones, which suggests antigenic drive.

This clone was picked up one time. The antigen it binds to is not known. The input lacks base qualities; no much larger clone sits a single base away. The germline V gene encodes CDR1 ENHRY and CDR2 SYGVKD. The CDR3 goes from the cysteine to the phenylalanine over 13 residues. CDR3 DNA is the only sequence kept; it has 39 bases, read in frame from the first base. The V and J ends are trimmed by 5 bases and 6 bases, leaving 11 bases between them. In the paper's terms, the time point label means: 24 weeks on oral tofacitinib. In the paper's terms, the treatment or condition label means: oral pan-JAK inhibitor, 5-10 mg twice daily. Peripheral blood and lesional scalp punch biopsies were obtained from patients with alopecia areata. After PBMCs were isolated by density centrifugation and stained for CD3, CD4 and CD8, a FACSAria was used to sort CD4+ and CD8+ T cells. Libraries were prepared through the immunoSEQ multiplex PCR assay. RNA was extracted from all samples and reverse transcribed into cDNA as template for TCR sequencing. SuperScript III was used to make first-strand cDNA, primed with a 2:1 mix of oligo-dT and random hexamers. Amplification bias was assessed with a synthetic immune receptor repertoire, and residual bias was removed computationally. On the authors' methods: Raw reads were preprocessed to remove errors, and CDR3 was defined according to IMGT conventions as the region from the conserved cysteine to phenylalanine. Clonality was computed by normalizing Shannon entropy by log2 of the number of productive unique TCRs and subtracting the result from 1. Whether each scalp clone was CD4 or CD8 was inferred by checking scalp TCRbeta sequences against the CD4 and CD8 repertoires from sorted blood. Drawn from immuneACCESS, this table holds only the in-frame rearrangements with V and J called that TCRdb kept. Clones are partly lost; checked studies trace under half to an unresolved V gene and leave the rest unexplained. That table is the source of V, J and clone size, and D and trimming were worked out from the DNA. Recorded for this sample are 150,000 to 200,000 clones; approximately 60% of them occurred a single time. The ten top clones hold 14% of the sample.

This chain joins TRBV10-3 to TRBJ1-5; a tentative D call is TRBD1 (6 bases match). This sequence originates from a human donor with alopecia areata. Material: CD4+ T cells sorted from blood, obtained at week 24, from a patient treated with tofacitinib. The DNA sequence follows: TGTGCCATCAGTACGGGGGCAGGTCAGCCCCAGCATTTT. Translated, this gives CAISTGAGQPQHF.